Presented here are 6 T cell receptor beta chains from one specimen sequenced in a study of cytomegalovirus exposure and HLA in healthy donors. 60 Vbeta and 13 Jbeta primers were used in PCR. TCRdb's table, derived via immunoSEQ multiplex PCR, lists solely in-frame clones and lacks some. The sample consists of 170,000 or so clones, over 60% of them appearing once. Sequenced material: PBMCs. The receptors here all came from a man in his forties in good health and CMV-seronegative.

This clone was seen a single time. The chain employs TRBV13 and TRBJ2-5, with 10 bases fitting TRBD2. Germline CDR1 PRHDT, CDR2 FYEKMQ (reference sequence). CDR3 length: 15 amino acids. J lost 5 bases, V lost 1 base, and 4 bases had no gene match. The CDR3: CASSLVAGGLETQYF. CDR3 in DNA: TGTGCCAGCAGCTTAGTAGCGGGGGGCCTGGAGACCCAGTACTTC.

This chain uses TRBV2 with TRBJ1-6; 10 nucleotides align to TRBD1. CDR1 is SNHLY, CDR2 FYNNEI, per germline. This CDR3 has 15 amino acids. V gave up 4 bases and J gave up 10 bases; unmatched junction bases: 7. The CDR3 coding sequence is TGTGCCAGCAGTGTTGTCGGGACAGGGGAATCACCCCTCCACTTT. This sequence encodes CASSVVGTGESPLHF.

The chain combines TRBV9 with TRBJ2-5; possibly TRBD1 for D (6 bases). This CDR3 is built from 17 residues. CDR1 is SGDLS, CDR2 YYNGEE, per germline. V was pared by 3 bases and J by 0 bases, with 18 bases between. The CDR3 region is CASSAQNHGQNQETQYF. Written as DNA, the CDR3 is TGTGCCAGCAGCGCGCAGAACCATGGACAGAACCAAGAGACCCAGTACTTC.

Concerning this clone: Different DNA sequences within this sample yield the same CDR3. The chain couples TRBV11-3 to TRBJ2-3; the D gene is possibly TRBD2 (5 bases). This CDR3 contains 14 residues. Between the trimmed V and J ends, which lost 0 bases and 3 bases, there was a span of 7 bases. Germline V gene data show CDR1 as SGHNT and CDR2 as YENEEA. CDR3 sequence: CASSLDRGTDTQYF. The CDR3 region has the DNA TGTGCCAGCAGCTTAGATCGGGGAACAGATACGCAGTATTTT.

This rearrangement joins TRBV5-6 to TRBJ2-7; 8 bases are a match to TRBD1. This CDR3 comprises 16 residues. The V and J ends lost 5 bases and 0 bases, in that order; junction bases with no gene match: 10. The germline V gene has CDR1 SGHDT and CDR2 YYEEEE. CDR3: CASSMLLGQDSYEQYF. The CDR3 DNA sequence: TGTGCCAGCAGTATGCTCCTGGGACAGGACTCCTACGAGCAGTACTTC.

The CDR3 sequence is CASSLRRTGREGYTF. Written as DNA, the CDR3 is TGTGCCAGCAGCTTGCGGCGGACGGGGAGAGAGGGCTACACCTTC. The chain carries TRBV5-6 and TRBJ1-2; D gene unclear. The CDR3 is 15 amino acids. The V end lost 1 base, the J end lost 8 bases, and 18 bases lay between the germline ends. Germline V gives CDR1 SGHDT, CDR2 YYEEEE.